This T cell receptor beta chain was found in a study of blood T cell repertoires in COVID-19. The overall study: Both acute and convalescent COVID-19 samples were obtained from the United States, Italy and Spain.

This clone was observed a few times. The CDR3 consists of 12 residues. Germline V gene data show CDR1 as SGHNT and CDR2 as YENEEA. V was pared by 5 bases and J by 6 bases, with 8 bases between. Repertoires were generated with immunoSEQ multiplex PCR, while TCRdb's copy carries only in-frame clones and drops some. Counted here are some 150,000 clones, approximately 87% occurring once; the ten biggest clones make up more than 4%. The gene calls are TRBV11-3 and TRBJ2-1, with TRBD1 as a possible D gene (5 bases). This TCR derives from a woman aged 40 to 49 with acute or convalescent COVID-19. The material sequenced was peripheral blood. In DNA, the CDR3 is TGTGCCAGCAGCGGACAAGTCAATGAGCAGTTCTTC. As protein: CASSGQVNEQFF.